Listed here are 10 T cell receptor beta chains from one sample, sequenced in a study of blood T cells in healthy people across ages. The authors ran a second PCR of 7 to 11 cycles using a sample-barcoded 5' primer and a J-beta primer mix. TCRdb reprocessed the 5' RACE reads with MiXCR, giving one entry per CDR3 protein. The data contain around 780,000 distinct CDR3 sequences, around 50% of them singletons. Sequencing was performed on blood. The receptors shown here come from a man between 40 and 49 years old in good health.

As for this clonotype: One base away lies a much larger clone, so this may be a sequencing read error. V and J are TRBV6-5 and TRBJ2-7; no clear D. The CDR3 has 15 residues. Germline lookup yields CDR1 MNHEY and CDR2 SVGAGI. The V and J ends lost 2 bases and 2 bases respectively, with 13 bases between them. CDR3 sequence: CASSYQRVPPYEQYF. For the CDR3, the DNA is TGTGCCAGCAGTTACCAACGGGTACCACCCTACGAGCAGTACTTC.

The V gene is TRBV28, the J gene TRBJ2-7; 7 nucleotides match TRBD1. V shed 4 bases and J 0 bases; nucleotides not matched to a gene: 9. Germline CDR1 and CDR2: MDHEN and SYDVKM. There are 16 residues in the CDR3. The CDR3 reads CASSYPEDRVSYEQYF. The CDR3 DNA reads TGTGCCAGCAGTTACCCGGAAGACAGGGTCTCCTACGAGCAGTACTTC.

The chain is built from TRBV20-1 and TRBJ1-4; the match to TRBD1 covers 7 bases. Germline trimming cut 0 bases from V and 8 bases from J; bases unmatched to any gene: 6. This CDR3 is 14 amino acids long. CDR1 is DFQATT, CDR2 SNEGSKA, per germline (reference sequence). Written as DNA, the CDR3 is TGCAGTGCTAGAGATTCAGGGGGAGGGGAAAAACTGTTTTTT. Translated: CSARDSGGGEKLFF.

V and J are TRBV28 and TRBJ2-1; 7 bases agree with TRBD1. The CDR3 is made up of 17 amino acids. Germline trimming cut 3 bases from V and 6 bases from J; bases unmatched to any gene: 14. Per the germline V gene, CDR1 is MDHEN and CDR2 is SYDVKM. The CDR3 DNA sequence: TGTGCCAGCAGTTTGACAACAGGGGAGCTTATTGGCAATGAGCAGTTCTTC. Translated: CASSLTTGELIGNEQFF.

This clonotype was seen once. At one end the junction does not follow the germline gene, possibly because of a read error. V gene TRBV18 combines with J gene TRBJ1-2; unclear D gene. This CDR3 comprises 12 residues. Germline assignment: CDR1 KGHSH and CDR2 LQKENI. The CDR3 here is CASPPVAYGYTF. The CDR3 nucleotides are TGTGCCAGCCCACCCGTCGCATATGGCTACACCTTC.

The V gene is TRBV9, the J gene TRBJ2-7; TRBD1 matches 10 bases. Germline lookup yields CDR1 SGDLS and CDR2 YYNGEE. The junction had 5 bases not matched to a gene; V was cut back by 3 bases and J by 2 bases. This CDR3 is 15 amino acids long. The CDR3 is CASSEGDRGPYEQYF. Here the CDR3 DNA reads TGTGCCAGCAGCGAGGGGGACAGGGGTCCCTACGAGCAGTACTTC.

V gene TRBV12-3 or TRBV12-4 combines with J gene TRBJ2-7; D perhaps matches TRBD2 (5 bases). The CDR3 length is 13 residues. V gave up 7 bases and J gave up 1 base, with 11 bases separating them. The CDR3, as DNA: TGTGCCAGCATTGGTGGGAGATCCTACGAGCAGTACTTC. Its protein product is CASIGGRSYEQYF.

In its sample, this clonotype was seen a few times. For the CDR3, the DNA is TGTGCCAGCAGCTTGACAGGGACAGGGGTCGATACGCAGTATTTT. Translation gives CASSLTGTGVDTQYF. V and J are TRBV7-2 and TRBJ2-3, with 10 bases matching TRBD1. This CDR3 contains 15 residues. Trimming took 3 bases from V and 6 from J; bases not matched to a gene: 6. Germline-derived CDR1 and CDR2 are SGHTA and FQGNSA.

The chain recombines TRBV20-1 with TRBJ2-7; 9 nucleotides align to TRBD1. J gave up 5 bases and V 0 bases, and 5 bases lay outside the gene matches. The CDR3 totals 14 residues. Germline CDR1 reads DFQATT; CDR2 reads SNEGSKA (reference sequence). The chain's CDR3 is CSAREDRGVNEQYF. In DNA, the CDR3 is TGCAGTGCTAGAGAAGACAGGGGGGTCAACGAGCAGTACTTC.

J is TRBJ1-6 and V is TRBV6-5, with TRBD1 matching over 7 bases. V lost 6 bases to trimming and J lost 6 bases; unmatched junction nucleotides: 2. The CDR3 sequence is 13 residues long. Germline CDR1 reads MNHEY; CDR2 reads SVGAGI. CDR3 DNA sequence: TGTGCCAGCAGGGGGACAGCTAATTCACCCCTCCACTTT. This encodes CASRGTANSPLHF.